The 26 T cell receptor beta chains in this list originate from one sample, sequenced in a study of OX40 agonist ivuxolimab in advanced cancers. Some clones are missing from TCRdb's copy, which holds only in-frame ones; the method was immunoSEQ multiplex PCR. The sample shows about 83,000 clones, approximately 90% of them seen only once. This specimen consisted of CD4+ or CD8+ T cells sorted from blood, obtained in a trial of the OX40 agonist ivuxolimab. These TCRs come from an adult with an advanced solid tumor such as melanoma, head and neck, liver or kidney cancer.

The rearrangement links TRBV9 to TRBJ2-6; 8 positions agree with TRBD1. V shed 3 bases and J 3 bases; nucleotides not matched to a gene: 8. The CDR3 spans 17 residues. Germline CDR1 is SGDLS and CDR2 is YYNGEE. CDR3 amino acids: CASSARQGMGGANVLTF. As DNA, the CDR3 is TGTGCCAGCAGCGCTCGACAGGGGATGGGTGGGGCCAACGTCCTGACTTTC. The full variable domain, rest sourced from reference TRBV9 and TRBJ2-6, is DSGVTQTPKHLITATGQRVTLRCSPRSGDLSVYWYQQSLDQGLQFLIQYYNGEERAKGNILERFSAQQFPDLHSELNLSSLELGDSALYFCASSARQGMGGANVLTFGAGSRLTVL.

The chain uses TRBV2 and TRBJ1-2, with a tentative D call TRBD1 (6 bases). V lost 3 bases, J lost 1 base, and 15 bases lay in between. Germline CDR1 reads SNHLY; CDR2 reads FYNNEI. CDR3 length: 16 amino acids. The CDR3, as DNA: TGTGCCAGCAGTGACCGACGACAGGCCAATAACTATGGCTACACCTTC. This gives the protein CASSDRRQANNYGYTF.

The chain joins TRBV6-8 to TRBJ2-1; 11 nucleotides agree with TRBD2. The CDR3 has 16 amino acids. The V gene end was trimmed by 3 bases and the J gene end by 4 bases; junction bases not matched to a gene: 5. Germline V gene sequence: CDR1 MNHGY, CDR2 SAAAGT. The CDR3 region has the DNA TGTGCCAGCAGTTATCGCCTAGCGGGGGGTTACAATGAGCAGTTCTTC. Its protein product is CASSYRLAGGYNEQFF.

The chain recombines TRBV29-1 with TRBJ2-5; D is unclear. Trimming cost V 4 bases and J 7 bases, with 22 bases left between them. The CDR3 consists of 15 residues. Germline V lookup: CDR1 SQVTM, CDR2 ANQGSEA. The CDR3 here is CSVGAGSQATGTQYF. CDR3 DNA: TGCAGCGTTGGGGCTGGAAGCCAGGCGACCGGGACCCAGTACTTC.

The chain employs TRBV7-2 and TRBJ2-7; D is perhaps TRBD1 or TRBD2 (6 bases each). The CDR3 spans 15 residues. V was clipped by 5 bases and J by 0 bases, with 14 bases between them. CDR1 and CDR2 (germline): SGHTA, FQGNSA. The CDR3: CASSPQGRYSYEQYF. The CDR3 nucleotides read TGTGCCAGCAGCCCCCAGGGGAGGTACTCCTACGAGCAGTACTTC.

The chain couples TRBV7-3 to TRBJ2-7, with no clear D. Germline V lookup: CDR1 SGHTA, CDR2 FQGTGA. V shed 5 bases and J shed 3 bases, with 11 bases lying between them. The CDR3 is 13 amino acids. The CDR3: CASSPGPGYEQYF. The CDR3 DNA follows: TGTGCCAGCAGCCCCGGGCCCGGCTACGAGCAGTACTTC.

The CDR3 is CASSFLGQGLQPQHF. In DNA, the CDR3 is TGTGCCAGCAGCTTTTTGGGACAGGGGTTGCAGCCCCAGCATTTT. The rearrangement joins TRBV7-6 to TRBJ1-5; 10 bases agree with TRBD1. J gave up 7 bases and V 3 bases, and 6 bases lay outside the gene matches. The CDR3 is 15 residues long. Germline V gene data show CDR1 as SGHVS and CDR2 as FNYEAQ. The full variable domain, rest sourced from reference TRBV7-6 and TRBJ1-5, is GAGVSQSPRYKVTKRGQDVALRCDPISGHVSLYWYRQALGQGPEFLTYFNYEAQQDKSGLPNDRFSAERPEGSISTLTIQRTEQRDSAMYRCASSFLGQGLQPQHFGDGTRLSIL.

This sequence joins TRBV7-6 and TRBJ1-5, with TRBD1 as a possible D gene (5 bases). Germline V gene sequence: CDR1 SGHVS, CDR2 FNYEAQ. This CDR3 has 15 residues. V was cut by 0 bases and J by 4 bases, with 10 bases left in between. Written as DNA, the CDR3 is TGTGCCAGCAGCTTAGCTGGAGGGACGAATCAGCCCCAGCATTTT. It encodes CASSLAGGTNQPQHF.

V gene TRBV11-2 combines with J gene TRBJ1-1; tentatively, D is TRBD1 (6 bases). The germline V and J ends were trimmed by 1 base and 2 bases, with 8 bases remaining between them. The CDR3 is 14 amino acids. Germline values: CDR1 SGHAT, CDR2 FQNNGV. CDR3 sequence reads: CASSLAGENTEAFF. CDR3 coding DNA: TGTGCCAGCAGCTTAGCAGGGGAAAACACTGAAGCTTTCTTT.

This chain connects TRBV2 to TRBJ2-1; possible D gene TRBD2, 6 bases. The germline V gene encodes CDR1 SNHLY and CDR2 FYNNEI. Trimming removed 6 bases from V and 4 bases from J, with 13 bases in between. The CDR3 runs to 14 residues. The CDR3 here is CASRPRDFYNEQFF. Here the CDR3 DNA reads TGTGCCAGCAGGCCACGGGACTTTTACAATGAGCAGTTCTTC.

This clone was detected only once. CDR3 sequence (DNA): TGCGCCAGCAGCTTGACTAGCGGGAGGAATGAGCAGTTCTTC. This gives the protein CASSLTSGRNEQFF. The chain joins TRBV5-1 to TRBJ2-1; 12 bases line up with TRBD2. Per germline, CDR1 SGHRS and CDR2 YFSETQ. The CDR3 is 14 residues long. V trimming: 1 base; J trimming: 7 bases; junction bases outside the gene matches: 0.

The rearrangement joins TRBV9 to TRBJ1-4, with 7 bases aligning to TRBD1. The J segment lost 3 bases and the V segment lost 4 bases, leaving 6 bases of the junction unmatched. The germline V gene encodes CDR1 SGDLS and CDR2 YYNGEE. The CDR3 sequence is 15 residues long. The CDR3 loop is CASSHQGVANEKLFF. Here the CDR3 DNA reads TGTGCCAGCAGCCATCAGGGGGTGGCTAATGAAAAACTGTTTTTT.

The chain links TRBV7-9 to TRBJ2-1, with 10 bases aligning to TRBD2. Germline-derived CDR1 and CDR2 are SEHNR and FQNEAQ (reference sequence). V lost 2 bases, J lost 16 bases, and 5 bases stayed unmatched. The CDR3 covers 12 residues. The CDR3 loop reads CASSLQSGGGFF. As DNA, the CDR3 is TGTGCCAGCAGCTTACAGAGCGGGGGGGGCTTCTTC.

This chain connects TRBV19 to TRBJ2-3; D remains unclear. V shed 1 base and J shed 2 bases, with 10 bases lying between them. Germline CDR1 LNHDA, CDR2 SQIVND (reference sequence). The CDR3 spans 15 residues. DNA for the CDR3: TGTGCCAGTAGTATAGTCAAGGGCTACACAGATACGCAGTATTTT. Residues: CASSIVKGYTDTQYF.

This clone was counted a few times. The chain uses TRBV7-2 and TRBJ1-1; TRBD1 agrees at 7 bases. CDR1 SGHTA and CDR2 FQGNSA come from the germline V gene. The CDR3 extends over 15 amino acids. V shed 2 bases and J 4 bases; nucleotides not matched to a gene: 7. CDR3 region: CASSLRPDRITEAFF. As DNA, the CDR3 is TGTGCCAGCAGCTTAAGGCCGGACAGGATCACTGAAGCTTTCTTT.

This clone was picked up a small number of times. J is TRBJ2-7 and V is TRBV9; tentative D call: TRBD2 (5 bases). From germline, CDR1 is SGDLS and CDR2 YYNGEE. The CDR3 contains 15 residues. Trimming removed 4 bases from V and 3 bases from J, with 17 bases in between. The CDR3 sequence: CASSPRQEGYYEQYF. Written as DNA, the CDR3 is TGTGCCAGCAGCCCACGACAAGAGGGCTACTACGAGCAGTACTTC.

The CDR3 region has the DNA TGTGCCAGCTCCCGTGAGGGGGGCCTAAACACCGGGGAGCTGTTTTTT. Its translation: CASSREGGLNTGELFF. This chain uses TRBV18 with TRBJ2-2, with D possibly being TRBD1 or TRBD2 (6 bases each). Germline assignment: CDR1 KGHSH and CDR2 LQKENI. This CDR3 is built from 16 residues. V was clipped by 6 bases and J by 2 bases, with 16 bases between them. The full variable domain, in which reference TRBV18 and TRBJ2-2 provide the parts outside the CDR3, is NAGVMQNPRHLVRRRGQEARLRCSPMKGHSHVYWYRQLPEEGLKFMVYLQKENIIDESGMPKERFSAEFPKEGPSILRIQQVVRGDSAAYFCASSREGGLNTGELFFGEGSRLTVL.

V gene TRBV30 combines with J gene TRBJ2-3; tentatively, D is TRBD1 (6 bases). Trimming removed 2 bases from V and 5 bases from J, with 11 bases in between. Germline assignment: CDR1 GTSNPN and CDR2 SVGIG (reference sequence). The CDR3 covers 13 residues. The CDR3 reads CAWSPQTGDTQYF. The CDR3 nucleotides read TGTGCCTGGAGTCCACAGACAGGAGATACGCAGTATTTT.

This chain uses TRBV6-1 with TRBJ2-3; perhaps D is TRBD1 or TRBD2 (6 bases each). Germline CDR1 and CDR2: MNHNS and SASEGT. The ends were cut back, 5 bases at V and 3 bases at J, with 12 bases in the middle. CDR3 length: 14 residues. CDR3 in DNA: TGTGCCAGCAGTTCTGGAGGGGGGACAGATACGCAGTATTTT. As protein: CASSSGGGTDTQYF.

The chain joins TRBV11-2 to TRBJ2-7; D assignment may be TRBD1 or TRBD2 (6 bases each). V was cut by 4 bases and J by 4 bases, with 17 bases left in between. The CDR3 contains 15 residues. Germline-derived CDR1 and CDR2 are SGHAT and FQNNGV. The CDR3 DNA reads TGTGCCAGCAGCTGGGACACCGGTCGGGAGTACGAGCAGTACTTC. Residues: CASSWDTGREYEQYF.

This clone appeared a few times. The junction departs from the called germline gene at one end, perhaps through a read error. V gene TRBV7-2 combines with J gene TRBJ2-7, with TRBD2 matching over 8 bases. This CDR3 contains 14 residues. Germline-derived CDR1 and CDR2 are SGHTA and FQGNSA. The CDR3, as DNA: TGTGCCAGCAGCCGCACCACCGGGACTAGGGATTTCGGCTTC. This encodes CASSRTTGTRDFGF.

The gene calls are TRBV6-5 and TRBJ2-6; 7 bases align to TRBD1. V gave up 5 bases and J gave up 2 bases; unmatched junction bases: 3. The CDR3 has 15 amino acids. The germline V gene has CDR1 MNHEY and CDR2 SVGAGI. CDR3 in DNA: TGTGCCAGCAGTAGAGGGGGCCCTGGGGCCAACGTCCTGACTTTC. Amino acid sequence: CASSRGGPGANVLTF.

The rearrangement uses TRBV10-3 and TRBJ2-5, with 11 bases that match TRBD1. There are 17 residues in the CDR3. V trimming: 4 bases; J trimming: 5 bases; junction bases outside the gene matches: 12. Germline V gene data show CDR1 as ENHRY and CDR2 as SYGVKD. CDR3 region: CAISGSTSGTGGETQYF. DNA for the CDR3: TGTGCCATCAGTGGGTCAACTTCCGGGACAGGGGGGGAGACCCAGTACTTC.

DNA of the CDR3: TGTGCCTGGAGCAGGACAGCCTCTGGAAACACCATATATTTT. Its translation is CAWSRTASGNTIYF. The J gene is TRBJ1-3, the V gene TRBV30, with D tentatively TRBD1 (6 bases). V shed 3 bases and J shed 0 bases, with 9 bases lying between them. The CDR3 extends over 14 amino acids. Germline CDR1 and CDR2: GTSNPN and SVGIG (reference sequence). The entire variable domain, with the rest obtained from reference TRBV30 and TRBJ1-3, is as follows: SQTIHQWPATLVQPVGSPLSLECTVEGTSNPNLYWYRQAAGRGLQLLFYSVGIGQISSEVPQNLSASRPQDRQFILSSKKLLLSDSGFYLCAWSRTASGNTIYFGEGSWLTVV.

The chain is built from TRBV12-5 and TRBJ1-5; D gene unclear. The V end was cut by 6 bases, the J end by 3 bases, with 9 bases between. Germline V gene data show CDR1 as LGHNT and CDR2 as FRNRAP. The length of the CDR3 is 13 residues. CDR3 nucleotides: TGTGCTAGTGGCCGGGAGCTCAATCAGCCCCAGCATTTT. This encodes CASGRELNQPQHF.

J is TRBJ2-4 and V is TRBV18; D is uncertain. In germline, CDR1 is KGHSH, CDR2 LQKENI. This CDR3 has 16 amino acids. V lost 0 bases, J lost 6 bases, and 15 bases lay in between. This CDR3 is CASSPPGMAGGNIQYF. CDR3 DNA sequence: TGTGCCAGCTCACCACCCGGAATGGCAGGCGGAAACATTCAGTACTTC.